Following are 29 T cell receptor beta chains from one sample sequenced in a study of T cell repertoires in cytomegalovirus infection. TCRdb analysed the reads with MiXCR anew, one entry per CDR3 protein. The sample has 650,000 to 900,000 distinct CDR3 sequences, 25% to 30% seen once. No antigen is known for these receptors. The sample in question was cultured CD8+ T cells from PBMCs, obtained from culture after CMV antigen stimulation. These receptors were collected from a human donor in good health (CMV status not recorded). Some clones in this sample may be carry-over from other donors' samples.

This chain links TRBV23-1 with TRBJ1-2, with 9 bases fitting TRBD1. TRBV23-1 is known as an ORF, though its function is uncertain. The V segment lost 7 bases and the J segment 6 bases; nucleotides outside the gene matches: 6. The CDR3 consists of 13 residues. CDR3 sequence: CASKQGANDGYTF. The CDR3 DNA reads TGCGCCAGCAAACAGGGGGCAAATGATGGCTACACCTTC.

The chain joins TRBV2 to TRBJ1-5, with D tentatively TRBD1 (6 bases). Germline CDR1 is SNHLY and CDR2 is FYNNEI. The germline V and J ends were trimmed by 2 bases and 6 bases, with 11 bases remaining between them. The CDR3 runs to 14 residues. The CDR3 here is CASSERGARQPQHF. The CDR3 region has the DNA TGTGCCAGCAGTGAACGGGGGGCTCGTCAGCCCCAGCATTTT.

The rearrangement joins TRBV4-1 to TRBJ2-2; perhaps D is TRBD1 or TRBD2 (5 bases each). Germline loops: CDR1 MGHRA, CDR2 YSYEKL. Trimming shortened V by 0 bases and J by 1 base, and 12 bases separated the two germline ends. The CDR3 extends over 17 amino acids. This CDR3 reads CASSQERWDGNTGELFF. The CDR3, as DNA: TGCGCCAGCAGCCAAGAACGTTGGGACGGGAACACCGGGGAGCTGTTTTTT.

The chain links TRBV2 to TRBJ1-1; 9 nucleotides align to TRBD1. Germline lookup yields CDR1 SNHLY and CDR2 FYNNEI. This CDR3 is built from 14 residues. The V gene end was trimmed by 7 bases and the J gene end by 7 bases; junction bases not matched to a gene: 10. The CDR3 loop is CASTRTGDGFEAFF. The CDR3 bases are TGTGCCAGCACCAGGACAGGGGACGGCTTTGAAGCTTTCTTT.

The chain links TRBV28 to TRBJ1-5, with a possible D match to TRBD1 (5 bases). The V gene's germline CDR1 is MDHEN and CDR2 SYDVKM. This CDR3 has 16 amino acids. Trimming stripped 7 bases from V and 6 bases from J, with 22 bases between. The CDR3 loop is CASKGTGEASRQPQHF. The CDR3 bases are TGTGCCAGCAAAGGGACCGGGGAGGCCTCTCGTCAGCCCCAGCATTTT.

The V call is TRBV27, the J call TRBJ1-1; D is possibly TRBD1 (6 bases). In germline, CDR1 is MNHEY, CDR2 SMNVEV (reference sequence). The CDR3 consists of 14 residues. Trimming removed 0 bases at V and 7 bases at J, with 12 bases between. The CDR3 reads CASSLSSQGREAFF. The CDR3 coding sequence is TGTGCCAGCAGTTTATCGAGCCAGGGGCGTGAAGCTTTCTTT.

This clonotype showed up just a few times. The rearrangement joins TRBV4-1 to TRBJ1-6; TRBD1 matches 9 bases. This CDR3 is 17 amino acids long. Germline CDR1 and CDR2: MGHRA and YSYEKL. Trimming took 0 bases from V and 7 from J; bases not matched to a gene: 7. The CDR3 protein is CASSQEGQGHQNSPLHF. The CDR3 bases are TGCGCCAGCAGCCAAGAGGGACAGGGACACCAAAATTCACCCCTCCACTTT.

This clonotype was seen many times. The J gene is TRBJ2-1, the V gene TRBV12-3 or TRBV12-4; 10 bases map to TRBD2. The CDR3 runs 14 residues. With 6 bases clipped from V and 2 bases from J, the junction kept 1 base outside the gene matches. CDR3 amino acids: CASRSGGAYNEQFF. CDR3 coding DNA: TGTGCCAGCAGGAGCGGGGGGGCCTACAATGAGCAGTTCTTC.

This clonotype came up a few times. The chain employs TRBV19 and TRBJ2-1, with no clear D. V lost 1 base and J lost 3, with 10 bases in between. CDR1 and CDR2 (germline): LNHDA, SQIVND (reference sequence). The CDR3 sequence is 15 residues long. The CDR3 nucleotides read TGTGCCAGTAGTATAGGCGACCCGCTCTACAATGAGCAGTTCTTC. Protein product: CASSIGDPLYNEQFF. The whole variable domain, filled in from reference TRBV19 and TRBJ2-1, reads DGGITQSPKYLFRKEGQNVTLSCEQNLNHDAMYWYRQDPGQGLRLIYYSQIVNDFQKGDIAEGYSVSREKKESFPLTVTSAQKNPTAFYLCASSIGDPLYNEQFFGPGTRLTVL.

This clonotype was observed a handful of times. V usage is TRBV12-3 or TRBV12-4 and J usage is TRBJ2-3; 10 bases line up with TRBD1. V lost 1 base, J lost 3 bases, and 7 bases stayed unmatched. The length of the CDR3 is 17 residues. The CDR3 bases are TGTGCCAGCAGTTTAGAAAGGTGGGACAGGGGTACAGATACGCAGTATTTT. Amino acids: CASSLERWDRGTDTQYF.

This clonotype was seen a few times. This rearrangement joins TRBV6-6 to TRBJ2-3; a possible D gene is TRBD2 (5 bases). Between the trimmed V and J ends, which lost 8 bases and 0 bases, there was a span of 12 bases. CDR3 length: 14 residues. The germline gives CDR1 MNHNY, CDR2 SVGAGI (reference sequence). The CDR3 bases are TGTGCCAGCGGTCCGGGGTCTAGCACAGATACGCAGTATTTT. Its translation is CASGPGSSTDTQYF.

This clonotype has ten or more counts. The rearrangement links TRBV12-3 or TRBV12-4 to TRBJ2-2; D remains unclear. The length of the CDR3 is 12 residues. Trimming took off 5 bases at V and 5 bases at J, with 6 bases between the two ends. CDR3 in amino acids: CASSPPTGELFF. CDR3 in DNA: TGTGCCAGCAGTCCACCAACCGGGGAGCTGTTTTTT.

This clonotype was seen a few times. The chain links TRBV7-6 to TRBJ2-7, with D unclear. The CDR3 has 14 residues. V lost 1 base to trimming and J lost 2 bases, with 9 bases between them. Germline assignment: CDR1 SGHVS and CDR2 FNYEAQ. As DNA, the CDR3 is TGTGCCAGCAGCTTAGGCCCAGCTACCTACGAGCAGTACTTC. The encoded protein is CASSLGPATYEQYF. Filled out from reference TRBV7-6 and TRBJ2-7, the complete variable domain reads GAGVSQSPRYKVTKRGQDVALRCDPISGHVSLYWYRQALGQGPEFLTYFNYEAQQDKSGLPNDRFSAERPEGSISTLTIQRTEQRDSAMYRCASSLGPATYEQYFGPGTRLTVT.

The table lists this clonotype with a few counts. V and J are TRBV10-1 and TRBJ1-2; no clear D. Germline V lookup: CDR1 WNHNN, CDR2 SYGVQD (reference sequence). V was trimmed by 3 bases and J by 4 bases, leaving 9 bases between them. The CDR3 extends over 13 amino acids. DNA of the CDR3: TGCGCCAGCAGTGAAGGATCGCGCTATGGCTACACCTTC. As protein: CASSEGSRYGYTF.

On this clonotype itself: An end of the junction differs from the germline gene, which may be a read error. The gene calls are TRBV12-3 or TRBV12-4 and TRBJ2-1; D is unresolved. CDR3 length: 12 amino acids. The CDR3 here is CASSQTRNEQSF. The CDR3 DNA reads as TGTGCCAGCAGTCAGACACGCAATGAGCAGTCCTTC.

The rearrangement joins TRBV7-6 to TRBJ2-5; D possibly corresponds to TRBD1 (6 bases). The germline CDR1 and CDR2 sequences are SGHVS and FNYEAQ. V was clipped by 5 bases and J by 1 base, with 8 bases between them. The CDR3 extends over 13 amino acids. The CDR3 bases are TGTGCCAGCAGCACAGGGATCCAAGAGACCCAGTACTTC. Protein product: CASSTGIQETQYF.

J is TRBJ2-1 and V is TRBV3-1; D is possibly TRBD1 (5 bases). V gave up 4 bases and J gave up 5 bases, with 12 bases separating them. CDR3 length: 14 residues. Germline V gene lookup returns CDR1 LGHDT and CDR2 YNNKEL (reference sequence). The CDR3: CASSPLEQDNEQFF. The CDR3 bases are TGTGCCAGCAGCCCCCTAGAACAGGACAATGAGCAGTTCTTC.

This clonotype was seen only a few times. This chain links TRBV5-4 with TRBJ2-1, with a possible D match to TRBD2 (6 bases). The germline CDR1 and CDR2 sequences are SGHNT and YYREEE (reference sequence). V lost 6 bases and J 0 bases, leaving 16 bases between the germline ends. CDR3 length equals 16 residues. The CDR3 DNA sequence: TGTGCCAGCACCTGGGAGGAGCCGAGCTCCTACAATGAGCAGTTCTTC. It yields the protein CASTWEEPSSYNEQFF.

The chain carries TRBV7-9 and TRBJ2-5; tentative D call: TRBD1 (6 bases). Per the germline V gene, CDR1 is SEHNR and CDR2 is FQNEAQ (reference sequence). The CDR3 extends over 13 amino acids. Trimming cost V 5 bases and J 7 bases, with 14 bases left between them. CDR3 loop: CASSPPGDGTQYF. CDR3 DNA: TGTGCCAGCAGCCCCCCAGGGGACGGGACCCAGTACTTC.

The chain couples TRBV10-2 to TRBJ1-2, with 8 bases matching TRBD1. CDR1 and CDR2 (germline): WSHSY, SAAADI. The trim removed 0 bases at V and 6 bases at J, leaving 3 bases unmatched. CDR3 length: 14 amino acids. The CDR3 protein is CASSESTGADGYTF. The CDR3 region has the DNA TGCGCCAGCAGTGAGTCGACAGGGGCCGATGGCTACACCTTC.

The V and J genes are TRBV4-1 and TRBJ2-3, with TRBD2 identical over 11 bases. The CDR3 extends over 16 amino acids. Germline V gives CDR1 MGHRA, CDR2 YSYEKL. V trimming: 1 base; J trimming: 5 bases; junction bases outside the gene matches: 5. This CDR3 is CASSQGDSGGGDTQYF. The DNA for the CDR3 is TGCGCCAGCAGCCAAGGGGATAGCGGGGGGGGAGATACGCAGTATTTT.

V usage is TRBV6-5 and J usage is TRBJ1-6; the match to TRBD1 covers 8 bases. The CDR3 covers 16 residues. V shed 0 bases and J 8 bases; nucleotides not matched to a gene: 6. CDR1 is MNHEY and CDR2 is SVGAGI in the germline V gene. CDR3 nucleotides: TGTGCCAGCAGTTACTCGTCAGGGGGCCTCGATTCACCCCTCCACTTT. It encodes CASSYSSGGLDSPLHF.

The rearrangement joins TRBV6-8 to TRBJ2-1, with D uncertain. V lost 7 bases to trimming and J lost 2 bases, with 9 bases between them. Germline CDR1 MNHGY, CDR2 SAAAGT. There are 13 residues in the CDR3. The CDR3 here is CASISRTYNEQFF. The CDR3 coding sequence is TGTGCCAGCATCAGCAGAACCTACAATGAGCAGTTCTTC.

J is TRBJ2-1 and V is TRBV11-3, with D perhaps matching TRBD2 (6 bases). Germline loops: CDR1 SGHNT, CDR2 YENEEA. There are 15 residues in the CDR3. V was cut by 5 bases and J by 2 bases, with 13 bases left in between. Here the CDR3 DNA reads TGTGCCAGCAGCCTAACCGGGAGCCCCTACAATGAGCAGTTCTTC. It is translated as CASSLTGSPYNEQFF.

The CDR3 DNA is TGCAGCGCCTCAGACAGGGATCGGACCTACGAGCAGTACTTC. Protein sequence: CSASDRDRTYEQYF. V and J are TRBV29-1 and TRBJ2-7; 7 nucleotides line up with TRBD1. The CDR3 is 14 residues long. With V trimmed by 7 bases and J by 2 bases, 11 bases remained unmatched. In germline, CDR1 is SQVTM, CDR2 ANQGSEA.

V gene TRBV7-6 combines with J gene TRBJ2-7; 7 bases fit TRBD2. CDR1 SGHVS and CDR2 FNYEAQ come from the germline V gene. J was trimmed by 7 bases and V by 5 bases; bases with no gene match: 8. CDR3 size: 13 residues. The CDR3 reads CASSLRDGGEQYV. The DNA for the CDR3 is TGTGCCAGCAGCCTCCGGGACGGGGGGGAGCAGTACGTC.

The count of this clonotype is one. The chain is built from TRBV5-6 and TRBJ2-1; no definite D call. Germline CDR1 is SGHDT and CDR2 is YYEEEE. V gave up 0 bases and J gave up 10 bases, with 14 bases separating them. The CDR3 covers 14 residues. The DNA for the CDR3 is TGTGCCAGCAGCTTGGGATTAGGGCCCGGGGAGCAGTTCTTC. Translating it yields CASSLGLGPGEQFF.

The J gene is TRBJ2-7, the V gene TRBV28; either TRBD1 or TRBD2 may supply D (5 bases each). The germline V gene encodes CDR1 MDHEN and CDR2 SYDVKM. V gave up 6 bases and J gave up 3 bases, with 27 bases separating them. This CDR3 region has 18 residues. Here the CDR3 reads CASSPPGSLAPTGYEQYV. The CDR3 nucleotides are TGTGCCAGCAGCCCCCCAGGGTCCCTAGCCCCGACTGGCTACGAGCAGTACGTC.

The chain links TRBV20-1 to TRBJ2-1; unclear D gene. Germline CDR1 DFQATT, CDR2 SNEGSKA (reference sequence). Trimming shortened V by 3 bases and J by 0 bases, and 6 bases separated the two germline ends. The CDR3 has 13 amino acids. CDR3: CSARTGSYNEQFF. The CDR3 region has the DNA TGCAGTGCTAGGACTGGCTCCTACAATGAGCAGTTCTTC.